This T cell receptor beta chain originates from a study of Graves' ophthalmopathy and Graves' hyperthyroidism. Study results and limitations: Blood contained most expanded thyroid clonotypes exceeding 0.001 frequency. Forecasting of ophthalmopathy progression by the model achieved roughly 69% sensitivity and less than 80% specificity.

Deletions cut 4 bases from V and 8 bases from J, with 11 bases between. Germline V gene sequence: CDR1 LNHNV, CDR2 YYDKDF (reference sequence). The CDR3 loop spans 12 amino acids. The sequenced template was RNA, covering the TCR beta CDR3 region. HTBI-primed RT-PCR formed the first round, and a multiplex PCR formed the second. From the multiplex PCR reads, TCRdb called clonotypes with MiXCR, one entry per CDR3 protein. The table has almost 400,000 distinct CDR3 sequences, 18% seen once; the top ten hold 1.5% to 2%. As for this clonotype: Its antigen is still unknown.

What supplied the PBMCs was about 9.1 ml of fresh peripheral blood. The chain links TRBV15 to TRBJ1-2; D is possibly TRBD1 (5 bases). The sequenced sample was peripheral blood. The source is a woman between 18 and 30 years old with Graves' ophthalmopathy. The chain's CDR3 is CATSKAGTGYTF. CDR3 bases: TGTGCCACCAGCAAAGCAGGGACCGGCTACACCTTC. Complete variable domain (other parts from reference TRBV15 and TRBJ1-2): DAMVIQNPRYQVTQFGKPVTLSCSQTLNHNVMYWYQQKSSQAPKLLFHYYDKDFNNEADTPDNFQSRRPNTSFCFLDIRSPGLGDTAMYLCATSKAGTGYTFGSGTRLTVV.